This T cell receptor beta chain was identified in a study of T cells in Graves' hyperthyroidism and ophthalmopathy. The table lists this clonotype with a few counts. Trimming took 0 bases from V and 8 from J, leaving 7 bases between them. The CDR3 runs 13 residues. Germline loops: CDR1 MGHDK, CDR2 SYGVNS. Amplified regions were TCR beta CDR3 sequences from RNA transcripts. During a first-round RT-PCR of the TCR CDR3, the HTBI primer set was used. TCRdb reprocessed the multiplex PCR reads with MiXCR, giving one entry per CDR3 protein. The table has approximately 600,000 distinct CDR3 sequences, roughly 20% seen once.

The sequencing input was blood. The genes are TRBV25-1 and TRBJ1-4; no clear D. This TCR derives from a man younger than 40 with Graves' ophthalmopathy. For the CDR3, the DNA is TGTGCCAGCAGTGAATATGGAAAGGAAAAACTGTTTTTT. Amino acids: CASSEYGKEKLFF.